This entry describes one T cell receptor beta chain. The CDR3 has 14 amino acids. Looked up from germline, CDR1 is MDHEN and CDR2 is SYDVKM. The V gene end was trimmed by 3 bases and the J gene end by 12 bases; junction bases not matched to a gene: 11. The sample comes from a study of blood T cell repertoires in COVID-19. Produced via immunoSEQ multiplex PCR; TCRdb's table is partial and in-frame only. The sample consists of about 220,000 clones, approximately 88% of them appearing once. Sequencing was carried out using PBMCs or T cells enriched from blood (not recorded which). V gene TRBV28 combines with J gene TRBJ1-2; 9 nucleotides align to TRBD1. This TCR derives from a woman aged 25 to 45 with acute COVID-19. DNA for the CDR3: TGTGCCAGCAGTTTGGGGGACAGGGCGGGTTTAGACACCTTC. It encodes CASSLGDRAGLDTF.